The 5 T cell receptor beta chains below come from one sample, sequenced in a study of cytomegalovirus exposure and HLA in healthy donors. The PCR made use of 60 Vbeta and 13 Jbeta primers. Repertoires were generated with immunoSEQ multiplex PCR, while TCRdb's copy carries only in-frame clones and drops some. This table has 150,000 to 200,000 clones, about 87% appearing once. Sequencing was carried out using PBMCs. These receptors all stem from a woman between 18 and 29 years old in good health and CMV-seronegative.

The rearrangement joins TRBV10-3 to TRBJ1-5; 7 nucleotides align to TRBD1. Germline V gene lookup returns CDR1 ENHRY and CDR2 SYGVKD. There are 17 residues in the CDR3. The V segment lost 1 base and the J segment 3 bases; nucleotides outside the gene matches: 9. The CDR3 DNA is TGTGCCATCAGTGAGTTTGTCCGGGACAGTTTCAATCAGCCCCAGCATTTT. Amino acids: CAISEFVRDSFNQPQHF.

The V gene is TRBV2, the J gene TRBJ2-5; D not resolved. CDR3 length equals 12 residues. Germline V CDR1 and CDR2: SNHLY, FYNNEI. The V end lost 2 bases, the J end lost 4 bases, and 5 bases lay between the germline ends. For the CDR3, the DNA is TGTGCCAGCAGTGAACTTCGAGAGACCCAGTACTTC. It translates to CASSELRETQYF.

This sequence joins TRBV6-6 and TRBJ2-5; no clear D. CDR1 and CDR2 from the germline V gene are MNHNY and SVGAGI (reference sequence). The CDR3 runs to 13 residues. Trimming cost V 4 bases and J 2 bases, with 8 bases left between them. The CDR3: CASSLQQQETQYF. The CDR3 DNA reads TGTGCCAGCAGTTTACAGCAGCAAGAGACCCAGTACTTC.

This sequence joins TRBV9 and TRBJ2-3, with 12 positions matching TRBD2. CDR1 and CDR2 (germline): SGDLS, YYNGEE. Losses at the gene ends were 4 bases for V and 0 bases for J; bases not matched to a gene: 9. The CDR3 has 18 amino acids. CDR3 loop: CASSPRTSGTTSTDTQYF. The CDR3, as DNA: TGTGCCAGCAGCCCCCGGACTAGCGGGACGACTAGCACAGATACGCAGTATTTT.

Only a few counts were recorded for this clone. The CDR3 here is CASSQDESRANQPQHF. The CDR3 DNA sequence: TGTGCCAGCAGCCAAGATGAGAGCAGGGCCAATCAGCCCCAGCATTTT. V and J are TRBV4-2 and TRBJ1-5; D perhaps matches TRBD1 (5 bases). The CDR3 is 16 residues long. CDR1 is LGHNA and CDR2 is YNFKEQ in the germline V gene. Trimming stripped 0 bases from V and 3 bases from J, with 12 bases between.